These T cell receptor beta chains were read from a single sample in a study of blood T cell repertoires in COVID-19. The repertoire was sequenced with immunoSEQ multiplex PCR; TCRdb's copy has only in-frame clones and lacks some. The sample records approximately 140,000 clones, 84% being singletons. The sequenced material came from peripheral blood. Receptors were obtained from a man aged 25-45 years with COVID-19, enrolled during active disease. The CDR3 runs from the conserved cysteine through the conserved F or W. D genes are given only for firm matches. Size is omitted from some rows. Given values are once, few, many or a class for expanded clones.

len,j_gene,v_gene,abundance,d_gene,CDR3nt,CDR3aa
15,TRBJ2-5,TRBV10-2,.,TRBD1,TGCGCCAGCAGTGGGGGACAGGGGTTGGTCGAGACCCAGTACTTC,CASSGGQGLVETQYF
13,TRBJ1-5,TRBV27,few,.,TGTGCCAGCTCTCGTCGGGGTAATCAGCCCCAGCATTTT,CASSRRGNQPQHF
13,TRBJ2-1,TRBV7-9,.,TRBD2,TGTGCCAGCAGTCTCGGAGGGAGGGGTGAGCAGTTCTTC,CASSLGGRGEQFF
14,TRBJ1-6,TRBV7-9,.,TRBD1,TGTGCCAGCAGCTTGGCCAGGGGGCTTTCACCCCTCCACTTT,CASSLARGLSPLHF
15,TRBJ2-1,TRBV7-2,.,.,TGTGCCAGCAGCTTAGCGGTTAGCGGCTACAATGAGCAGTTCTTC,CASSLAVSGYNEQFF
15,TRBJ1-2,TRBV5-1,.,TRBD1,TGCGCCAGCAGCTCGACGACAGGGGGCGGGTATGGCTACACCTTC,CASSSTTGGGYGYTF
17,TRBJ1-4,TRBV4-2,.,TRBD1,TGTGCCAGCAGCCAAGGGAACGGACAGGGGGCTAAAGAAAAACTGTTTTTT,CASSQGNGQGAKEKLFF
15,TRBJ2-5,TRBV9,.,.,TGTGCCAGCAGCCCCTCCCCTCGATCGGGGGAGACCCAGTACTTC,CASSPSPRSGETQYF
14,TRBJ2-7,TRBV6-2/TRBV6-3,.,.,TGTGCCAGCAGTTACTCTGGGCAGCCATACGAGCAGTACTTC,CASSYSGQPYEQYF
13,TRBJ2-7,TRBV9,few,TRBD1,TGTGCCAGCAGCTTAAGGGACAGAAGCGAGCAGTACTTC,CASSLRDRSEQYF
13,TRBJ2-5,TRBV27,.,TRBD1,TGTGCCAGCAGTTTATACAGGGGGGAGACCCAGTACTTC,CASSLYRGETQYF
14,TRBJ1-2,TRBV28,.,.,TGTGCCAGCAGTTTCGGCGAACGAGGGTATGGCTACACCTTC,CASSFGERGYGYTF
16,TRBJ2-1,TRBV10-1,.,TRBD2,TGCGCCAGCAGTGAGTCCCGGAGCGGGAGTGGGAATGAGCAGTTCTTC,CASSESRSGSGNEQFF
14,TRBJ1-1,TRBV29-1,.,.,TGCAGCGTTGGCAGGGGCGCTATGAACACTGAAGCTTTCTTT,CSVGRGAMNTEAFF
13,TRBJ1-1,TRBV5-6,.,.,TGTGCCAGCAGCTTTGGGCTGAACACTGAAGCTTTCTTT,CASSFGLNTEAFF
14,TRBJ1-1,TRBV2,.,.,TGTGCCATTCCCAAGGTCACACAGGGCGCTGAAGCTTTCTTT,CAIPKVTQGAEAFF
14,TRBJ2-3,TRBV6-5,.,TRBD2,TGTGCCAGCGGTCGGGGCGGGAGATCGGGAACGCAGTATTTT,CASGRGGRSGTQYF
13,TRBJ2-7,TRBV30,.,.,TGTGCCTGGAGTGGAGGTGACTCCCTCGAGCAGTACTTC,CAWSGGDSLEQYF
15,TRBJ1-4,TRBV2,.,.,TGTGCCAGCAGTGAATTAAAGACAGCCGTTGAAAAACTGTTTTTT,CASSELKTAVEKLFF
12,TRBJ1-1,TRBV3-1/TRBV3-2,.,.,TGTGCCAGCAGCCAAGAACGGGGGGCGGCTTTCTTT,CASSQERGAAFF
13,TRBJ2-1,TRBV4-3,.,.,TGCGCCAGCAGCTCCTGGTCGGGATATGAGCAGTTCTTC,CASSSWSGYEQFF
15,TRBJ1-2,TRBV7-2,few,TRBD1,TGTGCCAGCAGCCCTCACGAAGGGGGCGCGACTGGCTACACCTTC,CASSPHEGGATGYTF
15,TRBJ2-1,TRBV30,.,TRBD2,TGTGCCTGGAGTGTAGGGGACTATTCCTACAATGAGCAGTTCTTC,CAWSVGDYSYNEQFF
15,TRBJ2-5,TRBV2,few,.,TGTGCCAGCAGCCCAACTAGGAGTATTTTTGGGACCCAGTACTTC,CASSPTRSIFGTQYF
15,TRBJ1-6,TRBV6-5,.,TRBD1,TGTGCCAGCACCTCCGCGGGACAGGATAATTCACCCCTCCACTTT,CASTSAGQDNSPLHF
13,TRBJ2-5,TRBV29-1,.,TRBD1,TGCAGCGTTGAAAGGGGGCGCCAGGTTAACCAGTACTTC,CSVERGRQVNQYF
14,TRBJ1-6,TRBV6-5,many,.,TGTGCCAGCAAGCAGGGTTCCTATAATTCACCCCTCCACTTT,CASKQGSYNSPLHF
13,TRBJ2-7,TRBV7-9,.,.,TGTGCCAGCAGCTTGGAGGGCAGGGATGGGCAGTACTTC,CASSLEGRDGQYF
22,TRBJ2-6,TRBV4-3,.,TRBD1,TGCGCCAGCAGCCAAGACGTTTTTTATACAGGGGGCCTGAACTCTGGGGCCAACGTCCTGACTTTC,CASSQDVFYTGGLNSGANVLTF
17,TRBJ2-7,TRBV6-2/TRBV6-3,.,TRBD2,TGTGCCAGCAGTTACGACCGGTCTAGCGGGAGAGGGTACGAGCAGTACTTC,CASSYDRSSGRGYEQYF
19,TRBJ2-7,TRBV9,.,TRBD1,TGTGCCAGCAGCGAGGGGTCACCGGGACAGGGGGCTGGTAGCTACGAGCAGTACTTC,CASSEGSPGQGAGSYEQYF
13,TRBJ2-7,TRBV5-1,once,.,TGCGCCAGCAAGTACAGCAACTTTTACGAGCAGTACTTC,CASKYSNFYEQYF
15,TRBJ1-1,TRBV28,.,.,TGTGCCAGCAGTCCCCTTGGGCCCTCGAACACTGAAGCTTTCTTT,CASSPLGPSNTEAFF
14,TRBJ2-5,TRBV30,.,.,TGTGCCTGGAGTCTAGGACTACCTCCTGAGACCCAGTACTTC,CAWSLGLPPETQYF
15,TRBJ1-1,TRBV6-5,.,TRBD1,TGTGCCAGCAGTACCTCCGGGACAGGGGTCACTGAAGCTTTCTTT,CASSTSGTGVTEAFF
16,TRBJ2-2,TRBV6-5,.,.,TGTGCCAGCAGTTACTCAGCGGACCCGAACACCGGGGAGCTGTTTTTT,CASSYSADPNTGELFF
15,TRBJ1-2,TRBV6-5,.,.,TGTGCCAGCCGTAGTGGGGGCGCCGGGAACTATGGCTACACCTTC,CASRSGGAGNYGYTF
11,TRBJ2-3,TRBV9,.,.,TGTGCCAGCACCAACACAGATACGCAGTATTTT,CASTNTDTQYF
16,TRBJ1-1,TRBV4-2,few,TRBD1,TGTGCCAGCAGCCAAGACCTGGACAGGATGAACACTGAAGCTTTCTTT,CASSQDLDRMNTEAFF
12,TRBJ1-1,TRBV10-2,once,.,TGCGCCAGCAGAACCCCGAGCACTGAAGCTTTCTTT,CASRTPSTEAFF
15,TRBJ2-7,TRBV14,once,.,TGTGCCAGCAGCCTCGACCAACCGGGGAGCTACGAGCAGTACTTC,CASSLDQPGSYEQYF
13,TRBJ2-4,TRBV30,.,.,TGTGCCTGGAGTCCCGGTGCCACGAACATTCAGTACTTC,CAWSPGATNIQYF